This entry lists 5 T cell receptor beta chains sequenced from one sample in a study of cytomegalovirus exposure and HLA in healthy donors. PCR employed 60 Vbeta and 13 Jbeta primers. Data came from immunoSEQ multiplex PCR; TCRdb stores just in-frame clones and leaves some out. The data show 190,000 or so clones, less than 85% seen once. Material: PBMCs. All receptors come from a boy aged 5-17 years in good health and CMV-seronegative.

As DNA, the CDR3 is TGTGCCAGCACAGGGGGACAGGGGGCTTACTACGAGCAGTACTTC. It is translated as CASTGGQGAYYEQYF. V gene TRBV7-9 combines with J gene TRBJ2-7; 12 nucleotides agree with TRBD1. This CDR3 spans 15 amino acids. V shed 7 bases, J shed 3 bases, and the junction held 7 bases outside the gene matches. CDR1 is SEHNR and CDR2 is FQNEAQ in the germline V gene (reference sequence). The complete variable domain, with remaining parts taken from reference TRBV7-9 and TRBJ2-7, reads DTGVSQNPRHKITKRGQNVTFRCDPISEHNRLYWYRQTLGQGPEFLTYFQNEAQLEKSRLLSDRFSAERPKGSFSTLEIQRTEQGDSAMYLCASTGGQGAYYEQYFGPGTRLTVT.

The chain links TRBV11-3 to TRBJ2-7; TRBD1 agrees at 8 bases. V shed 3 bases and J 1 base; nucleotides not matched to a gene: 2. CDR1 is SGHNT and CDR2 is YENEEA in the germline V gene. CDR3 size: 14 residues. CDR3 coding DNA: TGTGCCAGCAGCTTCGGACAGGGTTCCTACGAGCAGTACTTC. It specifies CASSFGQGSYEQYF. The whole variable domain, remainder taken from reference TRBV11-3 and TRBJ2-7, is EAGVVQSPRYKIIEKKQPVAFWCNPISGHNTLYWYLQNLGQGPELLIRYENEEAVDDSQLPKDRFSAERLKGVDSTLKIQPAELGDSAVYLCASSFGQGSYEQYFGPGTRLTVT.

The rearrangement joins TRBV18 to TRBJ1-2, with a tentative D call TRBD1 (5 bases). Between the trimmed V and J ends, which lost 0 bases and 5 bases, there was a span of 10 bases. The CDR3 runs to 14 residues. CDR1 is KGHSH, CDR2 LQKENI, per germline. The CDR3 spells CASSPPVSGYGYTF. The DNA of the CDR3 is TGTGCCAGCTCACCACCGGTATCAGGGTATGGCTACACCTTC. The full variable domain, completed using reference TRBV18 and TRBJ1-2, is NAGVMQNPRHLVRRRGQEARLRCSPMKGHSHVYWYRQLPEEGLKFMVYLQKENIIDESGMPKERFSAEFPKEGPSILRIQQVVRGDSAAYFCASSPPVSGYGYTFGSGTRLTVV.

The chain links TRBV19 to TRBJ1-2; 7 positions agree with TRBD1. CDR1 is LNHDA, CDR2 SQIVND, per germline (reference sequence). V was clipped by 1 base and J by 8 bases; unmatched bases: 13. The CDR3 extends over 16 amino acids. This CDR3 is CASSIAERAGGSGYTF. DNA for the CDR3: TGTGCCAGTAGTATAGCGGAGAGGGCAGGGGGGTCGGGCTACACCTTC.

The rearrangement uses TRBV9 and TRBJ2-7; D gene uncertain. Trimming cost V 0 bases and J 2 bases, with 9 bases left between them. There are 14 residues in the CDR3. The V gene's germline CDR1 is SGDLS and CDR2 YYNGEE. The CDR3: CASSVGVGAYEQYF. CDR3 coding DNA: TGTGCCAGCAGCGTAGGGGTCGGAGCCTACGAGCAGTACTTC.